The sample holds one count of the clone carrying this T cell receptor (beta chain). Its target is unknown. The sample belongs to a study of cytomegalovirus exposure and HLA in healthy donors. The wider study: Around 89 million unique TCRs from HLA-typed donors made up an early data release.

Study-level points and caveats: Within a later analysis, the majority of CMV-associated TCR beta chains appeared HLA-restricted. The authors enumerated under 200 TCR beta chains as linked to cytomegalovirus.

PCR used 60 Vbeta primers and 13 Jbeta primers. Sequenced by immunoSEQ multiplex PCR; TCRdb stores in-frame clones only, minus some. The table lists some 60,000 clones, around 83% of them singletons, with about 1.6% in the top ten. It was healthy bone marrow donors who served as donors. The germline V gene has CDR1 WSHSY and CDR2 SAAADI. The CDR3 totals 15 residues. V shed 0 bases and J 5 bases; nucleotides not matched to a gene: 4. The specimen was PBMCs. This TCR derives from a human donor in good health. The chain carries TRBV10-2 and TRBJ1-5, with 7 bases fitting TRBD1. The CDR3 sequence is CASSESQGGHQPQHF. CDR3 DNA: TGCGCCAGCAGTGAGTCCCAAGGGGGCCATCAGCCCCAGCATTTT.